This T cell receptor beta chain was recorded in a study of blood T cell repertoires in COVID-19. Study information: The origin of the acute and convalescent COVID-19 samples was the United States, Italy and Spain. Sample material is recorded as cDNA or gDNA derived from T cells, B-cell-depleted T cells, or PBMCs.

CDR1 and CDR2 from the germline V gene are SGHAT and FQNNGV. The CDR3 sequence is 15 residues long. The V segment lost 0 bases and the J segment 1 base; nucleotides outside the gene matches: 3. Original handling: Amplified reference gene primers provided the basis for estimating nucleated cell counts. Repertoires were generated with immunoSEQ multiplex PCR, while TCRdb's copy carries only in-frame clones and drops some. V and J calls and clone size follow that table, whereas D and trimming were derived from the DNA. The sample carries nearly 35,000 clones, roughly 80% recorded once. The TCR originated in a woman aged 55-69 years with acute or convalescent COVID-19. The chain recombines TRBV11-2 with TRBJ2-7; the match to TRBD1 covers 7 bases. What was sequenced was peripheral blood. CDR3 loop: CASSLEQGSSYEQYF. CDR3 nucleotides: TGTGCCAGCAGCTTAGAACAGGGGAGTTCCTACGAGCAGTACTTC.